This T cell receptor (beta chain) stems from a study of T cell responses to AZD1222 COVID-19 vaccine. Repertoires were generated with immunoSEQ multiplex PCR, while TCRdb's copy carries only in-frame clones and drops some. The sample records approximately 70,000 clones, about three quarters being singletons. Germline V gives CDR1 MDHEN, CDR2 SYDVKM. V lost 5 bases and J lost 2, with 13 bases in between. The length of the CDR3 is 14 residues. Findings of the study overall: Donors in the cohort were predominantly white British and more often female, and clonal diversity was possibly underestimated. Unmutated regions of variants are reportedly targeted by nearly half of spike-specific TCRs. Spike was spanned by vaccine-associated CD4 TCRs, with dominance at 160-218 and 743-854.

Of note for this clone: Its antigen is undetermined.

Specimen: peripheral blood, collected 28 days after the second AZD1222 dose. This chain connects TRBV28 to TRBJ2-7; possible D gene TRBD1, 6 bases. The origin of this receptor is an adult who received the AZD1222 COVID-19 vaccine. The CDR3 sequence: CASSGQIQTYEQYF. The DNA for the CDR3 is TGTGCCAGCAGTGGACAGATCCAGACCTACGAGCAGTACTTC.